This T cell receptor beta chain was captured in a study of blood T cell repertoires in COVID-19. On the study more broadly: PBMCs, B-cell-depleted T cells, or T cells were the source of the cDNA or gDNA that made up the material.

Generated by immunoSEQ multiplex PCR, the TCRdb table keeps only in-frame clones and is missing some. The table includes 150,000 to 200,000 clones, 85% to 95% detected once. There are 13 residues in the CDR3. V gave up 0 bases and J gave up 11 bases, with 13 bases separating them. From germline, CDR1 is LGHDT and CDR2 YNNKEL (reference sequence). The sequence came from a man aged 50 to 60 with acute or convalescent COVID-19. Sequences were obtained from peripheral blood. The chain recombines TRBV3-1 (or the pseudogene TRBV3-2) with TRBJ1-1; perhaps TRBD1 as D (5 bases). CDR3 amino acids: CASSQDAGRRAFF. In DNA form, the CDR3 reads TGTGCCAGCAGCCAAGATGCGGGGCGAAGGGCTTTCTTT.